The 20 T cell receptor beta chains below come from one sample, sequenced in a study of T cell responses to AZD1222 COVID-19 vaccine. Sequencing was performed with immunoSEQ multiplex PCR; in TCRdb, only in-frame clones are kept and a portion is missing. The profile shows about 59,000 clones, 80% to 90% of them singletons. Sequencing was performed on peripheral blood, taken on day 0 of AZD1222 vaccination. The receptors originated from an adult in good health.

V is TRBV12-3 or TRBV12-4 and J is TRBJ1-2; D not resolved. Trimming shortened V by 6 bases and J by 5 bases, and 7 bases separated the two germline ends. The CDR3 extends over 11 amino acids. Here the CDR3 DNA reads TGTGCCAGCAGCACGCGGTATGGCTACACCTTC. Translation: CASSTRYGYTF.

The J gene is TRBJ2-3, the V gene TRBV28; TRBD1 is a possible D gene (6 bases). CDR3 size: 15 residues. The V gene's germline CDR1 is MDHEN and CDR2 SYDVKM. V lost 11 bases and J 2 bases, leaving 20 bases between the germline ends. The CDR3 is CAARRGGRDTDTQYF. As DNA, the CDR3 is TGTGCCGCCCGCAGGGGCGGAAGAGACACAGATACGCAGTATTTT.

CDR3 in amino acids: CASSPLGGPSSYNEQFF. CDR3 DNA sequence: TGTGCCAGCAGCCCCCTCGGGGGCCCGAGCTCCTACAATGAGCAGTTCTTC. The rearrangement uses TRBV13 and TRBJ2-1; the D call may be TRBD1 or TRBD2 (6 bases each). Germline CDR1 PRHDT, CDR2 FYEKMQ (reference sequence). Between the trimmed V and J ends, which lost 5 bases and 0 bases, there was a span of 17 bases. CDR3 length: 17 residues.

The CDR3 sequence: CSAKGDGEQYV. DNA of the CDR3: TGCAGTGCTAAGGGAGACGGGGAGCAGTACGTC. The chain links TRBV20-1 to TRBJ2-7; D perhaps matches TRBD2 (5 bases). Germline assignment: CDR1 DFQATT and CDR2 SNEGSKA (reference sequence). V was trimmed by 4 bases and J by 7 bases, leaving 11 bases between them. The CDR3 is made up of 11 amino acids.

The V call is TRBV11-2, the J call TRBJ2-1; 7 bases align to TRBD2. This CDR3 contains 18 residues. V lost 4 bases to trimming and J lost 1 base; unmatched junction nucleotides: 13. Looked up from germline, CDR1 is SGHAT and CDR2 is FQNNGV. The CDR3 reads CASSSPFLWEGSYNEQFF. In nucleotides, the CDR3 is TGTGCCAGCAGCTCCCCCTTTTTGTGGGAGGGTTCCTACAATGAGCAGTTCTTC.

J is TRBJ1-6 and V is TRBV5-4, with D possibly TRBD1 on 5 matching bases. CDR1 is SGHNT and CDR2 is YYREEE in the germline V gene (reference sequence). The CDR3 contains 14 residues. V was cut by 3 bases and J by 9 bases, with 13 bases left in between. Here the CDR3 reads CASSWESRASPLHF. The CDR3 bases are TGTGCCAGCAGCTGGGAGAGCAGGGCTTCACCCCTCCACTTT.

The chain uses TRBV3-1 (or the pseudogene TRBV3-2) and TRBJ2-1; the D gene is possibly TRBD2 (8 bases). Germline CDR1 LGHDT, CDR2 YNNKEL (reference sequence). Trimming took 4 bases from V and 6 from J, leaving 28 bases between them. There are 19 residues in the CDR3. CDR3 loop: CASSPRGGLGPRSGNEQFF. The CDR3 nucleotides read TGTGCCAGCAGCCCCAGGGGGGGACTAGGACCACGTTCGGGCAATGAGCAGTTCTTC.

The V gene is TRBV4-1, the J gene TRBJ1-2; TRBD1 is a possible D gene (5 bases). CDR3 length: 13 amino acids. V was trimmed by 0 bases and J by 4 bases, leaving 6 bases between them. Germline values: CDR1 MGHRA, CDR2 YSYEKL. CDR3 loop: CASSQETVYGYTF. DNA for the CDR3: TGCGCCAGCAGCCAAGAGACAGTCTATGGCTACACCTTC.

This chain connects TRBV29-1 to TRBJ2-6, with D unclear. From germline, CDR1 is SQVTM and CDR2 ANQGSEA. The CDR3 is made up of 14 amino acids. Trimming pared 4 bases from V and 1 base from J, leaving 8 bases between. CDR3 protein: CSVGVGSGANVLTF. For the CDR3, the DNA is TGCAGCGTTGGGGTGGGTTCTGGGGCCAACGTCCTGACTTTC.

CDR3 sequence: CASSQHANGGYEQYF. The CDR3, as DNA: TGCGCCAGCAGCCAGCATGCCAACGGGGGCTACGAGCAGTACTTC. This rearrangement joins TRBV4-1 to TRBJ2-7; a possible D gene is TRBD2 (6 bases). Germline V gives CDR1 MGHRA, CDR2 YSYEKL. The CDR3 sequence is 15 residues long. V was shortened by 3 bases and J by 3 bases, with 15 bases between the two germline ends.

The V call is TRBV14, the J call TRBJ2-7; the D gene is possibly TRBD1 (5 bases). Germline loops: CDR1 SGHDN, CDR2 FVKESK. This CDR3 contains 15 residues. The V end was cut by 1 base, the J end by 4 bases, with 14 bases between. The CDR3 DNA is TGTGCCAGCAGCCAAGCACCGACAGTATTTTACGAGCAGTACTTC. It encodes CASSQAPTVFYEQYF.

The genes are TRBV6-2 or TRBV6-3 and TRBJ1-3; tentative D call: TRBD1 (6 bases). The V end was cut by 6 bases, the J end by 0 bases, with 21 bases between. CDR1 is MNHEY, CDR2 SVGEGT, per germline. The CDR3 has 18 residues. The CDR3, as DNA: TGTGCCAGCAGCTCCTTCATCCGGGACATCCTCTCTGGAAACACCATATATTTT. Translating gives CASSSFIRDILSGNTIYF.

CDR3: CASGSGRPNTEAFF. CDR3 nucleotide sequence: TGTGCTAGTGGTTCAGGGCGCCCGAACACTGAAGCTTTCTTT. This chain connects TRBV12-5 to TRBJ1-1, with D perhaps TRBD1 (5 bases). CDR1 and CDR2 (germline): LGHNT, FRNRAP. Trimming cost V 4 bases and J 1 base, with 10 bases left between them. CDR3 length equals 14 residues.

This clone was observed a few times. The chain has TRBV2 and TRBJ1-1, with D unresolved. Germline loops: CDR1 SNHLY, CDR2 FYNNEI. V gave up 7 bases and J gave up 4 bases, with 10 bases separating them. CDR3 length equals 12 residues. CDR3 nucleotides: TGTGCCAGCACAAGGGAAGGCACTGAAGCTTTCTTT. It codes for CASTREGTEAFF.

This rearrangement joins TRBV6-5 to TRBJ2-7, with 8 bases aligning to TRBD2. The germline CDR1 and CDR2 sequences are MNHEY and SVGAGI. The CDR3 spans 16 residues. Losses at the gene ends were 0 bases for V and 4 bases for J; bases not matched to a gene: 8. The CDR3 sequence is CASSYSEAGAVYEQYF. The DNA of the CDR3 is TGTGCCAGCAGTTACTCAGAAGCGGGAGCGGTTTACGAGCAGTACTTC.

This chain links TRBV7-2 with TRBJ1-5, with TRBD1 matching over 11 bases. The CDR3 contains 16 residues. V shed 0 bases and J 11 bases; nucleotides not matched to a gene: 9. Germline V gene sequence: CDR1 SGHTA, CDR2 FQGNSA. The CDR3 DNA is TGTGCCAGCAGCTTAGCGCAGGGACAGGGGGTTGTGACCCAGCATTTT. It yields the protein CASSLAQGQGVVTQHF.

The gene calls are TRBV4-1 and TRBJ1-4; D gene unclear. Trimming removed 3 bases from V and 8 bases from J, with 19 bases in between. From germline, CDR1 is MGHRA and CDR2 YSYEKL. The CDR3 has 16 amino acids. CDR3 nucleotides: TGCGCCAGCAGCCAGCTAGGAGGACCCGGCCGAGAAAAACTGTTTTTT. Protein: CASSQLGGPGREKLFF.

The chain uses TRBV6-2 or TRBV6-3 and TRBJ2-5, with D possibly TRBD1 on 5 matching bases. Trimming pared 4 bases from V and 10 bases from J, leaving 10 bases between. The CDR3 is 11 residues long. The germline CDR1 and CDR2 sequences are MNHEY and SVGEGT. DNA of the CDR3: TGTGCCAGCAGTTTGGGAAGGGGCCAGTACTTC. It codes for CASSLGRGQYF.

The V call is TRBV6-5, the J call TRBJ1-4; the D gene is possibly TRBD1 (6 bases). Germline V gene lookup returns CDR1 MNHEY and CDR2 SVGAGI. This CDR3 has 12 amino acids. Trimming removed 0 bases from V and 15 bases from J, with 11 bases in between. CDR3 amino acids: CASSYSTGLVFF. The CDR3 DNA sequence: TGTGCCAGCAGTTACTCGACAGGTCTGGTGTTTTTT.

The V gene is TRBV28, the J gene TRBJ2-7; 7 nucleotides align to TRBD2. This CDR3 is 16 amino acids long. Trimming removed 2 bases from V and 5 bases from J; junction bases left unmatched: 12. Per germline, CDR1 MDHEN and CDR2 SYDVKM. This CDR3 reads CASSLTSAAGVDEQYF. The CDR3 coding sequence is TGTGCCAGCAGTTTAACAAGTGCGGCGGGAGTCGACGAGCAGTACTTC.